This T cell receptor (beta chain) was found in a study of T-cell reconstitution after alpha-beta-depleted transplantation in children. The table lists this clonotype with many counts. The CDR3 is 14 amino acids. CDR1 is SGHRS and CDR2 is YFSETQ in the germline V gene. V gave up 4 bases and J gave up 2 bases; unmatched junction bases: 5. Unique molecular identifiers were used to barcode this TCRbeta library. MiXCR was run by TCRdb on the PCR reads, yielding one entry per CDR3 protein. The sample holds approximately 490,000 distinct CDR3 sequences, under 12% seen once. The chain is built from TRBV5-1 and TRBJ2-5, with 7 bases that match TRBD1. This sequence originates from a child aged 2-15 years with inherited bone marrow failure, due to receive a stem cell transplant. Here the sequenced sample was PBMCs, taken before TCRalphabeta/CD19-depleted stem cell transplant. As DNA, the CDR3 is TGCGCCAGCAGCGCCGGGACAGCTCAAGAGACCCAGTACTTC. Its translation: CASSAGTAQETQYF.